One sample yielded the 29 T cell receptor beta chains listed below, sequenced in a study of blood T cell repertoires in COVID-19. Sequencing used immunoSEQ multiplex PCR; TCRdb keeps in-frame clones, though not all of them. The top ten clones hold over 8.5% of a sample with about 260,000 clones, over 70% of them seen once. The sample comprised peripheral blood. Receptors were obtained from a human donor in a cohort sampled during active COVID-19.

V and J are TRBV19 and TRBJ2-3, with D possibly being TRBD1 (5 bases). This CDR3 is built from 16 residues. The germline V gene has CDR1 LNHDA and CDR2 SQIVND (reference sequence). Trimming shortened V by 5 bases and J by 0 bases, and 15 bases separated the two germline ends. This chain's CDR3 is CASSDYRGASTDTQYF. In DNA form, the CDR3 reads TGTGCCAGTAGTGATTATCGTGGGGCTAGCACAGATACGCAGTATTTT.

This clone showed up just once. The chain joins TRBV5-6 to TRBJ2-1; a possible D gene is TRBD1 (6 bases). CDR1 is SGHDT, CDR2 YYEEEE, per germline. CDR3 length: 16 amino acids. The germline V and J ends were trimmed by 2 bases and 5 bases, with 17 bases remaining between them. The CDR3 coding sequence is TGTGCCAGCAGCTTTGGAAGTCTGGGGGCCCACAATGAGCAGTTCTTC. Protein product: CASSFGSLGAHNEQFF.

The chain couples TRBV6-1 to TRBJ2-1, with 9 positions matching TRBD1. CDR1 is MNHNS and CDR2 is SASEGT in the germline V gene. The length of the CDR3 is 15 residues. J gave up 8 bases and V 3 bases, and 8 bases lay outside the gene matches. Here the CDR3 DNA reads TGTGCCAGCAGTGAGGGGACAGGGAGGAGCTATGAGCAGTTCTTC. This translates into CASSEGTGRSYEQFF.

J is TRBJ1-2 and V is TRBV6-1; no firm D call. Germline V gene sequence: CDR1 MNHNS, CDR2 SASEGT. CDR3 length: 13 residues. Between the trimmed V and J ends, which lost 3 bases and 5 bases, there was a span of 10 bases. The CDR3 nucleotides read TGTGCCAGCAGTGAGCGTGGAGGGTATGGCTACACCTTC. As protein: CASSERGGYGYTF.

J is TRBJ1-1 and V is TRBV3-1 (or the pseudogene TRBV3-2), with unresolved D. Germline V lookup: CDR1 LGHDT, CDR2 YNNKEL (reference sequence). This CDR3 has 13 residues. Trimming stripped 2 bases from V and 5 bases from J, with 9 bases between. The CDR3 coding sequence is TGTGCCAGCAGCCAATCTGGAGGGACTGAAGCTTTCTTT. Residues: CASSQSGGTEAFF.

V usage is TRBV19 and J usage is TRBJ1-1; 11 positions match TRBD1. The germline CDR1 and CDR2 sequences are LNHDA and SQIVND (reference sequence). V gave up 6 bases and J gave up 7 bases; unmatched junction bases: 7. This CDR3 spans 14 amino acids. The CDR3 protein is CASRLGTGGFEAFF. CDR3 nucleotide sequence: TGTGCCAGTAGATTGGGGACAGGGGGTTTTGAAGCTTTCTTT.

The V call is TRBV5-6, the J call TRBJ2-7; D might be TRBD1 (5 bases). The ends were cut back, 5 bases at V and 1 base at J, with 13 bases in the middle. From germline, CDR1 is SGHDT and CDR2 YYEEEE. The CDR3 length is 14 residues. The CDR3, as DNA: TGTGCCAGCAGTCTTCGGACACGTTCCTACGAGCAGTACTTC. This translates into CASSLRTRSYEQYF.

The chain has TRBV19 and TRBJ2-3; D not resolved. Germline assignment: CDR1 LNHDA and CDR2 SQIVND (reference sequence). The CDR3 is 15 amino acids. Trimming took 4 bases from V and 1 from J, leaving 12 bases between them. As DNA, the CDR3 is TGTGCCAGTAGTACCAGGTTAACGGGCACAGATACGCAGTATTTT. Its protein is CASSTRLTGTDTQYF.

CDR3 bases: TGTGCCAGCAGCGCGAGGGACACGGGCTATGGCTACACCTTC. It encodes CASSARDTGYGYTF. The rearrangement links TRBV11-2 to TRBJ1-2, with D perhaps matching TRBD1 (6 bases). V was cut by 5 bases and J by 4 bases, with 14 bases left in between. There are 14 residues in the CDR3. Germline loops: CDR1 SGHAT, CDR2 FQNNGV.

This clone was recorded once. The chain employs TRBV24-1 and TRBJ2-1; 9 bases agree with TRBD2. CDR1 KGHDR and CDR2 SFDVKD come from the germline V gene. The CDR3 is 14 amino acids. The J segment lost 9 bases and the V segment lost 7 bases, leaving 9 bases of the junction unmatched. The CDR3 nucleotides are TGTGCCACCAGGGATAGCGGGAGAGGAGGTGAGCAGTTCTTC. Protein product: CATRDSGRGGEQFF.

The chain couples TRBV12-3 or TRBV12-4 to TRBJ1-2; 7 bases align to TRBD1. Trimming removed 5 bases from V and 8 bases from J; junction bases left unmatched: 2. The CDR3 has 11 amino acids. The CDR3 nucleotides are TGTGCCAGCAGTATAGGGGGCGGCTACACCTTC. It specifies CASSIGGGYTF.

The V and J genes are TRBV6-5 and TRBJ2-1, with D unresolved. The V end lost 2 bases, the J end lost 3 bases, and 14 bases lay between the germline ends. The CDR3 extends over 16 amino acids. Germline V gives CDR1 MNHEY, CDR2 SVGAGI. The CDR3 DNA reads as TGTGCCAGCAGTTACGGGTTCCGACTGGACTACAATGAGCAGTTCTTC. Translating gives CASSYGFRLDYNEQFF.

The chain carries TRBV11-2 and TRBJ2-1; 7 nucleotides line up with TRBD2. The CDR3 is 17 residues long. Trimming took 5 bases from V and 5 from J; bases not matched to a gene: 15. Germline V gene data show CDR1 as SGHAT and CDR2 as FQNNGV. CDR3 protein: CASSPRLSGDKNNEQFF. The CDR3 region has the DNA TGTGCCAGCAGCCCCCGACTGAGCGGGGATAAAAACAATGAGCAGTTCTTC. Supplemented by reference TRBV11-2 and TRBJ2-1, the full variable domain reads EAGVAQSPRYKIIEKRQSVAFWCNPISGHATLYWYQQILGQGPKLLIQFQNNGVVDDSQLPKDRFSAERLKGVDSTLKIQPAKLEDSAVYLCASSPRLSGDKNNEQFFGPGTRLTVL.

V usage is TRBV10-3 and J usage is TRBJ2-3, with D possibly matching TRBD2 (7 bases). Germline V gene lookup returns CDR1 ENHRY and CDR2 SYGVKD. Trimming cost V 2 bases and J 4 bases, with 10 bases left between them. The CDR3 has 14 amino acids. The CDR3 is CAISEKGGADTQYF. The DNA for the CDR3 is TGTGCCATCAGTGAGAAGGGGGGGGCAGATACGCAGTATTTT.

For the CDR3, the DNA is TGTGCCAGCAGGGGACAAGGACAGGGTAATGGCTACACCTTC. It translates to CASRGQGQGNGYTF. This rearrangement joins TRBV2 to TRBJ1-2, with 8 positions matching TRBD1. V lost 6 bases to trimming and J lost 6 bases; unmatched junction nucleotides: 9. CDR3 length: 14 residues. Germline loops: CDR1 SNHLY, CDR2 FYNNEI.

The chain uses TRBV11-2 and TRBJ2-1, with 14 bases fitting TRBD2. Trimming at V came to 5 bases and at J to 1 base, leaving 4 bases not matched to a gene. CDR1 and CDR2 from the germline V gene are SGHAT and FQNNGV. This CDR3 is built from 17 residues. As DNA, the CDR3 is TGTGCCAGCAGCGGGACTAGCGGGGGACTTTCCTACAATGAGCAGTTCTTC. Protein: CASSGTSGGLSYNEQFF.

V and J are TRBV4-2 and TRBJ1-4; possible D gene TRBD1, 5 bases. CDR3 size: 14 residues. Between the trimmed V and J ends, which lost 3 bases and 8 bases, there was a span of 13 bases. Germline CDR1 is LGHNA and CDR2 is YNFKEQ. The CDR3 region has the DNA TGTGCCAGCAGCCACGTGTCGGGGGACGAAAAACTGTTTTTT. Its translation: CASSHVSGDEKLFF.

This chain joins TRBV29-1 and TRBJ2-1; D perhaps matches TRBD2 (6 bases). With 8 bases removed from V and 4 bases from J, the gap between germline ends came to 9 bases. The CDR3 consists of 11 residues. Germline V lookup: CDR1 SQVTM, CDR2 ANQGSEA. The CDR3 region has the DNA TGCAGCTACGGGGGTTACAATGAGCAGTTCTTC. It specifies CSYGGYNEQFF.

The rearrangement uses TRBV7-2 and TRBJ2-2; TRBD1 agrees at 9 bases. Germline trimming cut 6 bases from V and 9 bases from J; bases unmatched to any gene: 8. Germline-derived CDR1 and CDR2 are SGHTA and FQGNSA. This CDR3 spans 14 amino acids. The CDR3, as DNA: TGTGCCAGCAGTTACGGACAGGGGTTGTGGGAGCTGTTTTTT. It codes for CASSYGQGLWELFF.

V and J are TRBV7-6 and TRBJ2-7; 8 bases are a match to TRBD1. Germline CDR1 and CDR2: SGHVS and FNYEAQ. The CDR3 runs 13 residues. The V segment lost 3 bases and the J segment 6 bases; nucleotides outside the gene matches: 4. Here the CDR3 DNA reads TGTGCCAGCAGCTTTAGGCAGGGGGCCGAGCAGTACTTC. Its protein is CASSFRQGAEQYF.

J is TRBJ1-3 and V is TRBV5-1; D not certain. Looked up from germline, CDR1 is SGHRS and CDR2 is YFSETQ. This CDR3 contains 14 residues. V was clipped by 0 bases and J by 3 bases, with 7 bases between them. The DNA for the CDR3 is TGCGCCAGCAGCTTGGGAGGGAATGGAAACACCATATATTTT. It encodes CASSLGGNGNTIYF.

The CDR3 DNA reads as TGTGCCAGCAGCCGACGACTAGCGGACTACAATGAGCAGTTCTTC. Translating it yields CASSRRLADYNEQFF. The chain links TRBV5-4 to TRBJ2-1, with 9 bases lining up with TRBD2. Germline CDR1 is SGHNT and CDR2 is YYREEE (reference sequence). The trim removed 4 bases at V and 3 bases at J, leaving 5 bases unmatched. The CDR3 runs to 15 residues.

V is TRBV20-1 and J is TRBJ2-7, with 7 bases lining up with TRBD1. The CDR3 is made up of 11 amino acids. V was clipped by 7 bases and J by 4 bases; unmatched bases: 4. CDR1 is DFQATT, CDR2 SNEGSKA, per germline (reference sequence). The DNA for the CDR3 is TGCAGTGGGGGCAGGGGGTACGAGCAGTACTTC. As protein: CSGGRGYEQYF.

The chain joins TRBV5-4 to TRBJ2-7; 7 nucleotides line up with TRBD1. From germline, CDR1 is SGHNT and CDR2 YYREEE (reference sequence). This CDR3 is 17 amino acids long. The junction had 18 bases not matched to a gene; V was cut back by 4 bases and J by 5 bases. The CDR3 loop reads CASSSITPGQMKDEQYF. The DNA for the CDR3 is TGTGCCAGCAGCAGCATAACTCCGGGACAGATGAAGGACGAGCAGTACTTC.

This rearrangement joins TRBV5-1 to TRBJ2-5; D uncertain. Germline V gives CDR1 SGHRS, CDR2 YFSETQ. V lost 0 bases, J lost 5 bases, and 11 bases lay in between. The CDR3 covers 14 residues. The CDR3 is CASSLVPGEETQYF. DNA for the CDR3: TGCGCCAGCAGCTTGGTTCCAGGTGAGGAGACCCAGTACTTC.

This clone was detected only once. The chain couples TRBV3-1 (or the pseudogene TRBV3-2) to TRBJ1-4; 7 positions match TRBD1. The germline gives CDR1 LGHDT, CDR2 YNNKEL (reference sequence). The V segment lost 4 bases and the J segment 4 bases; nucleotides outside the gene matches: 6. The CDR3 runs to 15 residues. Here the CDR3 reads CASSPPGQINEKLFF. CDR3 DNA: TGTGCCAGCAGCCCACCGGGACAGATTAATGAAAAACTGTTTTTT.

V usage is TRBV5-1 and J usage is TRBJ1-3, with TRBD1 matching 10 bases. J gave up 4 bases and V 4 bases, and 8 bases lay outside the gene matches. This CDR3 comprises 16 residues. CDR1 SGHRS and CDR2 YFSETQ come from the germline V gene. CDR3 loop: CASSHFETGGGNTIYF. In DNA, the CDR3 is TGCGCCAGCAGCCACTTCGAGACAGGGGGCGGAAACACCATATATTTT.

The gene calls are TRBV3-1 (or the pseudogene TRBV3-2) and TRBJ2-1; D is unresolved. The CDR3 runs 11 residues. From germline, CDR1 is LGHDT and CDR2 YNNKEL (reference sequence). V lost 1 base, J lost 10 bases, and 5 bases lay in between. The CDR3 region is CASSQVEEQFF. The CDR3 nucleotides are TGTGCCAGCAGCCAAGTAGAAGAGCAGTTCTTC.

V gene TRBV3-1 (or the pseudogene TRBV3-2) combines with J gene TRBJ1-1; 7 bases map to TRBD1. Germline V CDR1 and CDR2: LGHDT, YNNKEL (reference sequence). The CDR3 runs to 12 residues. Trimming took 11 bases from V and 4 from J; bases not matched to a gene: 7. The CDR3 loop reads CAVKGGRTEAFF. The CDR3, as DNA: TGTGCCGTGAAAGGGGGCCGCACTGAAGCTTTCTTT.